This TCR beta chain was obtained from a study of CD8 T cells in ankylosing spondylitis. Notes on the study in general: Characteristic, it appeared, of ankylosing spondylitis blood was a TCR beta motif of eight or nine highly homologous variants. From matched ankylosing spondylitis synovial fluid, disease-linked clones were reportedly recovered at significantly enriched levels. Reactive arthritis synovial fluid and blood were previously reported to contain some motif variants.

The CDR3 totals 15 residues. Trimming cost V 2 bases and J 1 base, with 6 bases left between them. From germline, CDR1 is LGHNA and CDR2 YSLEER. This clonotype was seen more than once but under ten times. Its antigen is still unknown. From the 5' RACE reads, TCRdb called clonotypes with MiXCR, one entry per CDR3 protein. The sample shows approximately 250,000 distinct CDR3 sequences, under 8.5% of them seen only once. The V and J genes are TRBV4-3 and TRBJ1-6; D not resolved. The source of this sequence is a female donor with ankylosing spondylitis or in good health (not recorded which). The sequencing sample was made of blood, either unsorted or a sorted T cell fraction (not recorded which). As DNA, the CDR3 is TGCGCCAGCAGCCAATGGGCATCCTATAATTCACCCCTCCACTTT. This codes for CASSQWASYNSPLHF.